This record covers a single T cell receptor beta chain. Generated by immunoSEQ multiplex PCR, the TCRdb table keeps only in-frame clones and is missing some. The sample lists approximately 360,000 clones; almost 90% were seen once. The sample is drawn from a study of blood T cell repertoires in COVID-19. Study as a whole: Whether acute or convalescent, the COVID-19 samples came from the United States, Italy and Spain. Sources were T cells, B-cell-depleted T cells, or PBMCs; the material itself was cDNA or gDNA.

This TCR came from a man aged 18 to 30 with active or convalescent COVID-19. Sample: peripheral blood.

The CDR3 DNA is TGTGCCAGCAACCAACGGGGGGCCTCCTACAATGAGCAGTTCTTC. It encodes CASNQRGASYNEQFF. The chain carries TRBV6-5 and TRBJ2-1, with D maybe TRBD2 (7 bases). The CDR3 runs 15 residues. V gave up 7 bases and J gave up 0 bases, with 13 bases separating them. CDR1 is MNHEY, CDR2 SVGAGI, per germline.